The T cell receptor beta chain under discussion was sequenced for a study of OX40 agonist ivuxolimab in advanced cancers. Whole-study context: Aged 23 to 79 with a mean of about 60 years, they were around 85% male. Anti-PD-1, anti-PD-L1 or anti-CTLA-4 therapy given earlier was allowed, and about 38% had some. Findings and caveats of the study: Partial responders dosed at 0.1-3.0 mg/kg displayed clonal expansion ranking among the lowest.

This CDR3 contains 14 residues. V was clipped by 0 bases and J by 4 bases, with 5 bases between them. In germline, CDR1 is SGHRS, CDR2 YFSETQ. Data came from immunoSEQ multiplex PCR; TCRdb stores just in-frame clones and leaves some out. The sample records about 51,000 clones, around 77% being singletons. Samples were taken at baseline and on day 1 of cycles 4 and 7. A word on this clone: Its antigen is currently unknown.

The source of this sequence is an adult with an advanced solid tumor such as melanoma, head and neck, liver or kidney cancer. The chain has TRBV5-1 and TRBJ1-6; D is unresolved. The sample in question was CD4+ or CD8+ T cells sorted from blood, obtained in a trial of the OX40 agonist ivuxolimab. CDR3 nucleotides: TGCGCCAGCAGCTTGGAAGTTTATAATTCACCCCTCCACTTT. This gives the protein CASSLEVYNSPLHF.